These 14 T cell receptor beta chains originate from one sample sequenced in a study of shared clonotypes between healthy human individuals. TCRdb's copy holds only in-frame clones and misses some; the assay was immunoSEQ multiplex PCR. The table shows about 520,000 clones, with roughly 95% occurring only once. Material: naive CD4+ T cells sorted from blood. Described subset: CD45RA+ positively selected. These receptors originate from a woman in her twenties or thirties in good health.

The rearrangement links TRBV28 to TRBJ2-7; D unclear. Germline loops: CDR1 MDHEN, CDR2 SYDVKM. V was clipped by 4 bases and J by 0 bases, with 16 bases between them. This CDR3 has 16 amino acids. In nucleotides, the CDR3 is TGTGCCAGCAGTTCCTCTCGCGGCCTGAGCTCCTACGAGCAGTACTTC. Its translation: CASSSSRGLSSYEQYF.

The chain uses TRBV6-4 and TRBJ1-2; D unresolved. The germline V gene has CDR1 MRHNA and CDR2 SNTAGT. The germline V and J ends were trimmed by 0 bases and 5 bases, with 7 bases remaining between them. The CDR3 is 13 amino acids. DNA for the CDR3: TGTGCCAGCAGTGACTCTACGGGGTATGGCTACACCTTC. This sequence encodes CASSDSTGYGYTF.

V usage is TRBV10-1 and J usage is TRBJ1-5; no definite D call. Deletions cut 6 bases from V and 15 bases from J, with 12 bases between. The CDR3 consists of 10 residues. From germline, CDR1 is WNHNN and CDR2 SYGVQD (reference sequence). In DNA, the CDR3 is TGCGCCAGCAGCGTTAGGGAGGGGCATTTT. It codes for CASSVREGHF.

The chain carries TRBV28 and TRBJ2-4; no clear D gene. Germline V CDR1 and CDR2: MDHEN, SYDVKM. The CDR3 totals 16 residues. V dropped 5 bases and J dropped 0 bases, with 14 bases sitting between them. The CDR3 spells CASSPLSTTAKNIQYF. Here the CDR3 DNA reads TGTGCCAGCAGTCCCCTCAGCACGACAGCCAAAAACATTCAGTACTTC.

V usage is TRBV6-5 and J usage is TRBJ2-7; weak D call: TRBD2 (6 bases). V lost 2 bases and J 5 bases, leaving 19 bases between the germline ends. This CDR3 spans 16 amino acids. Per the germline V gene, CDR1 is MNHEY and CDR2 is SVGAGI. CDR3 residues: CASSYLGTPGIHEQYF. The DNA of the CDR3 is TGTGCCAGCAGTTACCTAGGGACTCCCGGTATCCACGAGCAGTACTTC.

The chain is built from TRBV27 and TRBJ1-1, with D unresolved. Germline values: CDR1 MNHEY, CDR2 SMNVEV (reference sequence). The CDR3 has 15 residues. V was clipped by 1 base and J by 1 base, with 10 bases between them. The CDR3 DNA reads TGTGCCAGCAGTTTATTTTTTGCAGGGAACACTGAAGCTTTCTTT. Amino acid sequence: CASSLFFAGNTEAFF.

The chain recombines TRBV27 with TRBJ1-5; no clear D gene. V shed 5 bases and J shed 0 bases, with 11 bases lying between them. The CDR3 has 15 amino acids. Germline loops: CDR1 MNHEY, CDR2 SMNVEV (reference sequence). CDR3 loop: CASSIGGFSNQPQHF. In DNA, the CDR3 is TGTGCCAGCAGTATAGGCGGGTTTAGCAATCAGCCCCAGCATTTT.

In DNA form, the CDR3 reads TGCGCCAGCAGCTTGGCCCTCCTGGGAGAGACCCAGTACTTC. Amino acid sequence: CASSLALLGETQYF. The chain links TRBV5-1 to TRBJ2-5; no firm D call. Germline-derived CDR1 and CDR2 are SGHRS and YFSETQ. V was cut by 0 bases and J by 4 bases, with 10 bases left in between. This CDR3 is built from 14 residues.

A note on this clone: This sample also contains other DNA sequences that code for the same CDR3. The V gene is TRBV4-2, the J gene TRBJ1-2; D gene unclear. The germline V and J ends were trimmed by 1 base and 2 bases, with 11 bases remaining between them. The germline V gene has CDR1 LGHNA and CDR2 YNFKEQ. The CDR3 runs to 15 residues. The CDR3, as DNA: TGTGCCAGCAGCCAAGGGGAAGGGCCGAACTATGGCTACACCTTC. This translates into CASSQGEGPNYGYTF.

CDR3 region: CASSAGLSNEQFF. CDR3 nucleotide sequence: TGTGCCAGCAGCGCTGGACTCTCAAATGAGCAGTTCTTC. The genes are TRBV5-5 and TRBJ2-1; tentative D call: TRBD2 (5 bases). The CDR3 loop spans 13 amino acids. Germline CDR1 is SGHKS and CDR2 is YYEKEE (reference sequence). Trimming stripped 4 bases from V and 7 bases from J, with 12 bases between.

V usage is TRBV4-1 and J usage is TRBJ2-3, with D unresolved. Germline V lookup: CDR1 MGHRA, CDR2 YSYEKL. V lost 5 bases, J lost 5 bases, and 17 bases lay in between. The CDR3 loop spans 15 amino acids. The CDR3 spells CASSSLLRPGDTQYF. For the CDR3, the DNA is TGCGCCAGCAGCTCACTGCTCAGACCGGGAGATACGCAGTATTTT.

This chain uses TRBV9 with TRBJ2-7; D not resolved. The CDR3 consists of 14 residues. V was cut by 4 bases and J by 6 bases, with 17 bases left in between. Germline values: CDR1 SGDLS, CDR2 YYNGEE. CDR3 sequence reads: CASSPWPLSPEQYF. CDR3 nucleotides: TGTGCCAGCAGCCCCTGGCCCCTGAGCCCCGAGCAGTACTTC.

For the CDR3, the DNA is TGTGCCAGCAGCTTAGGGGGGACAGGGACCTACGAGCAGTACTTC. It is translated as CASSLGGTGTYEQYF. The chain is built from TRBV7-6 and TRBJ2-7, with TRBD1 matching over 9 bases. The ends lost 1 base at V and 2 bases at J; junction bases unmatched: 3. CDR1 is SGHVS and CDR2 is FNYEAQ in the germline V gene. The CDR3 has 15 amino acids.

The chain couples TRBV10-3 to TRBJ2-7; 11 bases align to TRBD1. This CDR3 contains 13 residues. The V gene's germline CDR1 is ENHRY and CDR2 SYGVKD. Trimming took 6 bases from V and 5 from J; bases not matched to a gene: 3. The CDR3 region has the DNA TGTGCCATCAGCGGACAGGGGGCCCACGAGCAGTACTTC. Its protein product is CAISGQGAHEQYF.